The T cell receptor beta chain under discussion was sequenced for a study of T cell repertoires in cytomegalovirus infection. Study information: CMV infection plus the matching HLA type was flagged by public TCR beta signatures.

This clonotype was counted at least ten times. Its target is unknown. Germline values: CDR1 SGHNT, CDR2 YENEEA. The CDR3 runs 17 residues. V was pared by 1 base and J by 0 bases, with 3 bases of the junction left unmatched. MiXCR was run by TCRdb on the reads, yielding one entry per CDR3 protein. The data contain approximately 180,000 distinct CDR3 sequences, roughly 9% of them singletons. The study's findings and limits: It was HLA-C-restricted CMV-specific TCR beta clonotypes that dominated the response ex vivo. Based on cumulative public TCR beta family frequency, carriers of CMV plus the relevant HLA were identified.

The source of this sequence is a human donor in good health (CMV status not recorded). Some clones in this sample may be carry-over from other donors' samples. V usage is TRBV11-3 and J usage is TRBJ2-1; 10 nucleotides agree with TRBD2. Input material: PBMCs. CDR3 loop: CASSLGLAGSSYNEQFF. CDR3 in DNA: TGTGCCAGCAGCTTAGGACTAGCGGGTAGCTCCTACAATGAGCAGTTCTTC.